This T cell receptor beta chain appears in the sequencing data of a study of early T cells in non-severe SARS-CoV-2 infection. Unmatched junction bases numbered 6, after V lost 4 bases and J lost 6 bases. The CDR3 has 15 amino acids. Germline CDR1 is SGHVS and CDR2 is FNYEAQ. Individual cDNA molecules received unique molecular identifiers during library preparation. TCRdb fed the 5' RACE reads into MiXCR, producing one record per CDR3 protein. The table has about 42,000 distinct CDR3 sequences, around 6.9% seen once; the top ten hold roughly 5%. This TCR came from an adult who was a healthcare worker with PCR-confirmed SARS-CoV-2 infection or an uninfected control (not recorded which). V gene TRBV7-6 combines with J gene TRBJ2-3, with 11 positions matching TRBD2. The source material was whole blood. The CDR3 reads CASSSQTSGEDTQYF. CDR3 in DNA: TGTGCCAGCAGCTCCCAGACTAGCGGGGAGGATACGCAGTATTTT.